This TCR beta chain was captured by sequencing in a study of molecular identifiers for immune sequencing clone quantification. The CDR3 has 13 amino acids. The V gene's germline CDR1 is GTSNPN and CDR2 SVGIG (reference sequence). The V gene lost 3 bases and the J gene lost 4 bases, with 12 bases spanning the gap. This clonotype was counted at least ten times. The sorting of naive CD8 T cells used the CD8+CD4-CCR7+CD45RA+ phenotype. Making the bulk TCR libraries relied on previously described methods and listed TCR primers. One entry per CDR3 protein results from TCRdb running MiXCR on the PCR reads. The top ten hold 0.9% to 1.2% of the sample, which has tens of thousands of distinct CDR3 sequences, approximately 21% seen once.

Input material: naive CD8+ T cells from blood, with Jurkat cell RNA spiked in. Subset defined: FACS-sorted CD8+CD4-CCR7+CD45RA+ naive T cells. This clonotype originated in a human donor in good health. Some libraries in this study had Jurkat cell RNA spiked in. V is TRBV30 and J is TRBJ1-1; D unclear. The CDR3 DNA is TGTGCCTGGAGCGATGGAACGACCACTGAAGCTTTCTTT. Its protein is CAWSDGTTTEAFF.